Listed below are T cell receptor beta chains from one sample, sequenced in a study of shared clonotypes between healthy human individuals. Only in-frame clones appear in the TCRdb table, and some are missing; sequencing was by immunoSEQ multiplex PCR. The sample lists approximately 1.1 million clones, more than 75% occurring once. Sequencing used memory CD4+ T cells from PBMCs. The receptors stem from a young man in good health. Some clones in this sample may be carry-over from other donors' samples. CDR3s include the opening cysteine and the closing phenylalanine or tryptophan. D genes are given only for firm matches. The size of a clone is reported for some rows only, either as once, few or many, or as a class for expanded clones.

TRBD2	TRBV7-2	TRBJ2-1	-	CASSRGTSRTYNEQFF	TGTGCCAGCAGCCGAGGGACTAGCAGAACCTACAATGAGCAGTTCTTC
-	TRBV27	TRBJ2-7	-	CASSLSGNYEQYF	TGTGCCAGCAGTTTATCTGGGAACTACGAGCAGTACTTC
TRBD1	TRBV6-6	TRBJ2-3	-	CASRKTGSTDTQYF	TGTGCCAGCAGGAAGACAGGGAGCACAGATACGCAGTATTTT
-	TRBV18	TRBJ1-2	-	CASSPYIGDRLGYGYTF	TGTGCCAGCTCACCATATATCGGTGACAGGCTAGGGTATGGCTACACCTTC
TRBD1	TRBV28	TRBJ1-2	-	CASSRMPHRTGGVYGYTF	TGTGCCAGCAGCCGTATGCCTCACCGGACAGGGGGCGTTTATGGCTACACCTTC
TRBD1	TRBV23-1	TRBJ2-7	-	CASSHPGGGYEQYF	TGCGCCAGCAGTCACCCAGGGGGTGGGTACGAGCAGTACTTC
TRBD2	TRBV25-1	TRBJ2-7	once	CASRRAGAYEQYF	TGTGCCAGCAGACGAGCGGGAGCCTACGAGCAATACTTC
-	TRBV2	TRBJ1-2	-	CASSGQLNYGYTF	TGTGCCAGCAGTGGACAGCTAAACTATGGCTACACCTTC
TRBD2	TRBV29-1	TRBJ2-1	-	CSVETGTNYNEQFF	TGCAGCGTTGAAACCGGGACTAACTACAATGAGCAGTTCTTC
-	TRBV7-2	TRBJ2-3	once	CASRLGADTQYF	TGTGCCAGCCGACTAGGGGCAGATACGCAGTATTTT
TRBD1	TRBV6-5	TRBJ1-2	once	CASSPRTGGYGYTF	TGTGCCAGCAGTCCTCGGACAGGGGGCTATGGCTACACCTTC
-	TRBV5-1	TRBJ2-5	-	CASSKGRTETQYF	TGCGCCAGCAGCAAGGGGAGAACGGAGACCCAGTACTTC
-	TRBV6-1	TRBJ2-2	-	CASSAPQGYPNTGELFF	TGTGCCAGCAGTGCTCCCCAAGGGTACCCGAACACCGGGGAGCTGTTTTTT
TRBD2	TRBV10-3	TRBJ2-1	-	CATLRTSGSSYNEQFF	TGTGCCACCCTACGGACTAGCGGGAGTTCCTACAATGAGCAGTTCTTC
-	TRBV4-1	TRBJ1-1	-	CASSPGRGRLTEAFF	TGCGCCAGCAGCCCCGGAAGGGGGAGATTGACTGAAGCTTTCTTT
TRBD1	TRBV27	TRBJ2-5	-	CASSAPGQGSGEQYF	TGTGCCAGCAGTGCACCGGGACAGGGCTCGGGAGAGCAGTACTTC
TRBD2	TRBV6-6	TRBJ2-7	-	CASSSLAGGEQYF	TGTGCCAGCAGCTCACTAGCGGGAGGGGAGCAGTACTTC
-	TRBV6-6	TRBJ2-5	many	CASSRLRVPQETQYF	TGTGCCAGCAGCCGACTCCGGGTCCCCCAAGAGACCCAGTACTTC
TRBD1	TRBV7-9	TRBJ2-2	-	CASSRPPGQHPTNTGELFF	TGTGCCAGCAGCCGGCCTCCGGGACAGCACCCTACGAACACCGGGGAGCTGTTTTTT
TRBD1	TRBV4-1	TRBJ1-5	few	CASSQDITGAYQPQHF	TGCGCCAGCAGCCAAGATATAACAGGGGCCTATCAGCCCCAGCATTTT
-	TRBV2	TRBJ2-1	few	CASGRYNEQFF	TGTGCCAGCGGGAGATACAATGAGCAGTTCTTC
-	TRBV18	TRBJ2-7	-	CASSPGRREREQYF	TGTGCCAGCTCACCAGGGCGCAGGGAGCGCGAGCAGTACTTC
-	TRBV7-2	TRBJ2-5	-	CASSPWISLIETQYF	TGTGCCAGCAGCCCCTGGATTAGTTTAATAGAGACCCAGTACTTC
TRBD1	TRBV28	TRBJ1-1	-	CASSKPQGAWTEAFF	TGTGCCAGCAGTAAACCACAGGGGGCTTGGACTGAAGCTTTCTTT
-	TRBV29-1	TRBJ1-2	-	CSVVYPGSGLYGYTF	TGCAGCGTTGTTTACCCTGGGAGCGGCCTCTATGGCTACACCTTC
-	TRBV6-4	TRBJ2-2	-	CASTRERNTGELFF	TGTGCCAGCACGAGGGAGAGAAACACCGGGGAGCTGTTTTTT
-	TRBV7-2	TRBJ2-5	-	CASSLGGKTQYF	TGTGCCAGCAGCTTAGGAGGAAAGACCCAGTACTTC
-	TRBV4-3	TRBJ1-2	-	CASSQEESANYGYTF	TGCGCCAGCAGCCAAGAAGAATCAGCTAACTATGGCTACACCTTC
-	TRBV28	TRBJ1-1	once	CASSLRGGLAEAFF	TGTGCCAGCAGTTTACGTGGGGGGCTCGCTGAAGCTTTCTTT
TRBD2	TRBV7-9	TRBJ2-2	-	CASSLGLAHTGELFF	TGTGCCAGCAGCTTAGGACTAGCGCATACCGGGGAGCTGTTTTTT
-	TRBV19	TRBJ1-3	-	CASSTPGRDIGNTIYF	TGTGCCAGTAGCACACCGGGCCGCGATATTGGAAACACCATATATTTT